This is a list of T cell receptor beta chains from one sample in a study of blood T cell repertoires in COVID-19. The method was immunoSEQ multiplex PCR; TCRdb's version includes in-frame clones alone and lacks a portion of them. The sample includes about 87,000 clones, approximately 92% of them seen just once. The material sequenced was peripheral blood. All receptors come from a woman of 80 years or more with active COVID-19. The CDR3 runs from the conserved cysteine through the conserved F or W. The D gene is left open where the match is weak. Not every row has a clone size; where given, it reads once, few, many or a size class.

v_call: TRBV7-9
clone_size: -
d_call: -
j_call: TRBJ1-4
cdr3_nt: TGTGCCAGCAGCCCACCTCTCCACGGGGAGGAAAAACTGTTTTTT
cdr3_aa: CASSPPLHGEEKLFF

v_call: TRBV4-3
clone_size: -
d_call: -
j_call: TRBJ2-1
cdr3_nt: TGCGCCAGCAGCCAAGACAGGGCTTTGAGGAATGAGCAGTTCTTC
cdr3_aa: CASSQDRALRNEQFF

v_call: TRBV4-1
clone_size: few
d_call: -
j_call: TRBJ1-1
cdr3_nt: TGCGCCAGCACCCCGGCCCGAGGGAACACTGAAGCTTTCTTT
cdr3_aa: CASTPARGNTEAFF

v_call: TRBV4-1
clone_size: -
d_call: TRBD1
j_call: TRBJ1-3
cdr3_nt: TGCGCCAGCAGCCAAATGACTCGACAGGGGTCTGCCTCTGGAAACACCATATATTTT
cdr3_aa: CASSQMTRQGSASGNTIYF

v_call: TRBV7-2
clone_size: -
d_call: -
j_call: TRBJ2-5
cdr3_nt: TGTGCCAGCAGCTTGGCAGGGTGGGCAGAGACCCAGTACTTC
cdr3_aa: CASSLAGWAETQYF

v_call: TRBV27
clone_size: once
d_call: -
j_call: TRBJ2-7
cdr3_nt: TGTGCCAGCAGTTTAGAGCCCCTAGGGGGATCCTACGAGCAGTACTTC
cdr3_aa: CASSLEPLGGSYEQYF

v_call: TRBV28
clone_size: -
d_call: -
j_call: TRBJ1-1
cdr3_nt: TGTGCCAGCGTACGTGAGGTAGCTTTCTTT
cdr3_aa: CASVREVAFF

v_call: TRBV15
clone_size: -
d_call: -
j_call: TRBJ2-1
cdr3_nt: TGTGCCACCAGCACCGAATACCAGGGAGGGCAGTTCTTC
cdr3_aa: CATSTEYQGGQFF

v_call: TRBV29-1
clone_size: -
d_call: -
j_call: TRBJ2-3
cdr3_nt: TGCAGCGTTGAAGGCGGAGAGAGCCCGAATACGCAGTATTTT
cdr3_aa: CSVEGGESPNTQYF

v_call: TRBV6-2/TRBV6-3
clone_size: -
d_call: -
j_call: TRBJ2-1
cdr3_nt: TGTGCCAGCAGTTACTCCCGGTACAATGAGCAGTTCTTC
cdr3_aa: CASSYSRYNEQFF

v_call: TRBV3-1/TRBV3-2
clone_size: -
d_call: TRBD2
j_call: TRBJ2-1
cdr3_nt: TGTGCCAGCAGCTACTATAGCGGGAGGGCCGGGAATGAGCAGTTCTTC
cdr3_aa: CASSYYSGRAGNEQFF

v_call: TRBV5-4
clone_size: -
d_call: TRBD2
j_call: TRBJ2-4
cdr3_nt: TGTGCCAGCACTTTGGGAGGGATAGGAGGGAAAAACATTCAGTACTTC
cdr3_aa: CASTLGGIGGKNIQYF

v_call: TRBV28
clone_size: -
d_call: TRBD2
j_call: TRBJ2-7
cdr3_nt: TGTGCCAGCAGTTTACGGGGGGGGCTCTACGAGCAGTACTTC
cdr3_aa: CASSLRGGLYEQYF

v_call: TRBV10-2
clone_size: once
d_call: TRBD1
j_call: TRBJ1-6
cdr3_nt: TGCGCCAGCAGTCTGGACAGGGAGAATTCACCCCTCCACTTT
cdr3_aa: CASSLDRENSPLHF

v_call: TRBV9
clone_size: -
d_call: -
j_call: TRBJ2-7
cdr3_nt: TGTGCCAGCAGCGCCGGGAACACCTACGAGCAGTACTTC
cdr3_aa: CASSAGNTYEQYF

v_call: TRBV30
clone_size: -
d_call: TRBD1
j_call: TRBJ1-2
cdr3_nt: TGTGCCTGGAGCCGGGACAGACCCTATGGCTACACCTTC
cdr3_aa: CAWSRDRPYGYTF

v_call: TRBV28
clone_size: -
d_call: -
j_call: TRBJ2-1
cdr3_nt: TGTGCCAGCAGTGGCCGGGGGGAGCAGTTCTTC
cdr3_aa: CASSGRGEQFF

v_call: TRBV6-5
clone_size: -
d_call: TRBD2
j_call: TRBJ2-7
cdr3_nt: TGTGCCAGCAGCGAGGGACTAGCGGGAAAGCAGTACTTC
cdr3_aa: CASSEGLAGKQYF

v_call: TRBV3-1/TRBV3-2
clone_size: -
d_call: -
j_call: TRBJ2-1
cdr3_nt: TGTGCCAGCAGCCAAGCCCTAGCAGCGAGCTCCTACAATGAGCAGTTCTTC
cdr3_aa: CASSQALAASSYNEQFF

v_call: TRBV7-3
clone_size: few
d_call: -
j_call: TRBJ1-2
cdr3_nt: TGTGCCAGCAGCTTGGAAGGGGCAGACTATGGCTACACCTTC
cdr3_aa: CASSLEGADYGYTF

v_call: TRBV11-3
clone_size: -
d_call: TRBD1
j_call: TRBJ2-5
cdr3_nt: TGTGCCAGCAGCTTAAGGACAGGAACACAAGAGACCCAGTACTTC
cdr3_aa: CASSLRTGTQETQYF

v_call: TRBV4-2
clone_size: -
d_call: -
j_call: TRBJ2-1
cdr3_nt: TGTGCCAGCAGCGGACCAGGGGGGTTCTATGAGCAGTTCTTC
cdr3_aa: CASSGPGGFYEQFF

v_call: TRBV5-6
clone_size: -
d_call: -
j_call: TRBJ2-7
cdr3_nt: TGTGCCAGCAGCTTGGCGGGGTGGGGTTTCGAGCAGTACTTC
cdr3_aa: CASSLAGWGFEQYF

v_call: TRBV3-1/TRBV3-2
clone_size: -
d_call: -
j_call: TRBJ1-5
cdr3_nt: TGTGCCAGCAGCCAAGACACGGGGGGCAATCAGCCCCAGCATTTT
cdr3_aa: CASSQDTGGNQPQHF

v_call: TRBV16
clone_size: -
d_call: TRBD1
j_call: TRBJ1-5
cdr3_nt: TGTGCCAGCAGCCAGGGGACAGAAAATCAGCCCCAGCATTTT
cdr3_aa: CASSQGTENQPQHF

v_call: TRBV7-2
clone_size: -
d_call: TRBD1
j_call: TRBJ2-2
cdr3_nt: TGTGCCAGCAGCTTAAGACAGGGGGCAGGAACCGGGGAGCTGTTTTTT
cdr3_aa: CASSLRQGAGTGELFF

v_call: TRBV21-1
clone_size: few
d_call: -
j_call: TRBJ1-1
cdr3_nt: TGTGCCAGCAGCAACGGGACAACGGACACTGAAGCTTTCTTT
cdr3_aa: CASSNGTTDTEAFF

v_call: TRBV12-3/TRBV12-4
clone_size: -
d_call: TRBD1
j_call: TRBJ1-2
cdr3_nt: TGTGCCAGCAGTTCTGGGACAGGGGATGGCTACACCTTC
cdr3_aa: CASSSGTGDGYTF

v_call: TRBV21-1
clone_size: -
d_call: -
j_call: TRBJ2-7
cdr3_nt: TGTGCCAGCATCAAAGCCGGGAGCTGCTACGAGCAGTACTTC
cdr3_aa: CASIKAGSCYEQYF

v_call: TRBV2
clone_size: -
d_call: -
j_call: TRBJ1-4
cdr3_nt: TGTGCCAGTAGTTCCTCGGGGGTTTCTAATGAAAAACTGTTTTTT
cdr3_aa: CASSSSGVSNEKLFF

v_call: TRBV2
clone_size: -
d_call: -
j_call: TRBJ2-2
cdr3_nt: TGTGCCAGCACGAGGAGCCTGAGCACCGGGGAGCTGTTTTTT
cdr3_aa: CASTRSLSTGELFF

v_call: TRBV28
clone_size: -
d_call: TRBD1
j_call: TRBJ1-2
cdr3_nt: TGTGCCAGCGGGACAGCTACTAACTATGGCTACACCTTC
cdr3_aa: CASGTATNYGYTF

v_call: TRBV7-3
clone_size: -
d_call: -
j_call: TRBJ2-2
cdr3_nt: TGTGCCAGCAGCTTAGGGGGCCAACGAACCGGGGAGCTGTTTTTT
cdr3_aa: CASSLGGQRTGELFF

v_call: TRBV7-9
clone_size: -
d_call: -
j_call: TRBJ1-3
cdr3_nt: TGTGCCAGCAGCTCGACCCGGGCAGGGGATGGAAACACCATATATTTT
cdr3_aa: CASSSTRAGDGNTIYF

v_call: TRBV18
clone_size: -
d_call: TRBD1
j_call: TRBJ2-1
cdr3_nt: TGTGCCAGCTCACCCTCGGCAGGGGGAATGAATGAGCAGTTCTTC
cdr3_aa: CASSPSAGGMNEQFF

v_call: TRBV19
clone_size: -
d_call: -
j_call: TRBJ2-2
cdr3_nt: TGTGCCAGTAGTCCCGTAGCGGTTAACACCGGGGAGCTGTTTTTT
cdr3_aa: CASSPVAVNTGELFF